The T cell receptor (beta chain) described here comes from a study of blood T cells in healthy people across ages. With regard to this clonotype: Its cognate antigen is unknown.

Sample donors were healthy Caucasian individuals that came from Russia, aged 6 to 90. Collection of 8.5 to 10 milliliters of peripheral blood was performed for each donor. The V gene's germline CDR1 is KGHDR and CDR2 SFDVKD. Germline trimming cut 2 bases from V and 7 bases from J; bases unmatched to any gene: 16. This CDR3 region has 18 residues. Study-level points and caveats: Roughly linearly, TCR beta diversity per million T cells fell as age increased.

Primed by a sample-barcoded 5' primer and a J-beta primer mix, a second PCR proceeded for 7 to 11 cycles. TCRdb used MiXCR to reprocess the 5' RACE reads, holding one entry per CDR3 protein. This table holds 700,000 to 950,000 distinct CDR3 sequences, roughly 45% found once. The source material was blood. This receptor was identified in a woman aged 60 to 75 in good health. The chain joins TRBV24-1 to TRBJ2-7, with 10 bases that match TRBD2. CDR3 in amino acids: CATSDWTSGALRSNEQYF. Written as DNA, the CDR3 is TGTGCCACCAGTGATTGGACTAGCGGAGCCCTGAGATCCAATGAGCAGTACTTC.